The T cell receptor (beta chain) under discussion was sequenced for a study of a mutant IDH1 vaccine in newly diagnosed glioma (dated by TCRdb to about 2021). Study-wide context: Of the roughly 34 treated patients, approximately 62% were male and 37.5% were female, and the mean age was around 40 years. Before enrollment, most patients had been given radiochemotherapy with temozolomide as standard therapy, while the rest had received either radiotherapy alone or temozolomide alone. Six visits were used for peripheral blood collection: V03 (baseline), V05, V07, V10, V12 and V13. Longitudinal TCRB deep sequencing was performed for roughly 24 treated patients wherever samples were available for exploratory analyses.

As concerns this clone: Its binding antigen is unknown. Base qualities are not provided; no much larger clone lies one nucleotide away.

Based on the germline V gene, the CDR1 and CDR2 sequences are MNHEY and SVGAGI. V lost 6 bases and J lost 1 base, and the count of bases not matched to a germline gene is 6. From the cysteine through the phenylalanine, the CDR3 covers 15 amino acids. Here the CDR3 DNA is all that survives: 45 bases in frame from base 1. Findings and caveats that apply to the study as a whole: Immune responses induced by the vaccine were seen in about 93% of patients across multiple MHC alleles. The authors stated that sample limitations prevented analyses of patient blood samples from being reproduced. PBMC samples for TCRB deep sequencing were selected based on availability. Changes in the top peripheral T cell clonotypes picked up by TCRB sequencing did not appear to be linked to pseudoprogression.

This sample's time point label indicates: baseline, week 1 (first vaccination visit). Per the publication, the treatment or condition label means: pre-vaccination baseline after standard-of-care therapy. All donors had newly diagnosed IDH1-mutant astrocytomas of WHO grade 3 or 4 that showed loss of nuclear ATRX. The samples were drawn from NOA16, a multicentre, single-arm, open-label phase I trial in Germany that tested a mutant IDH1 peptide vaccine in humans for the first time. Blood drawn at visit V03 was used as the baseline sample for immunogenicity testing. Genomic DNA for TCRB sequencing was extracted from EDTA blood using the DNeasy Blood and Tissue Kit. The protocol used for the library was the immunoSEQ multiplex PCR assay. Rearranged TCR beta chain sequences were amplified with the hsTCRB Kit following the manufacturer's protocol. An Illumina MiSeq was used to sequence the TCRB libraries. Regarding the original processing steps: The kit vendor's proprietary platform handled demultiplexing, trimming and gene mapping. TCRdb carries this immuneACCESS record with in-frame sequences only. Its versions omit some clonotypes, under half of them owing to an unresolved V gene in the studies checked, with the rest unexplained. From that table come the V and J calls and clone size; the DNA was used to work out D and trimming. The sample records tens of thousands of clones, 80% to 90% of which are singletons. Approximately 7.4% of the sample is taken by the ten largest.

This TCR was recovered from a woman aged 45-65 years with glioma. The sequenced sample was PBMCs, obtained from a glioma patient treated with radiotherapy, temozolomide or both. The V and J segments used are TRBV6-5 and TRBJ2-5; TRBD2 fits 9 bases in the junction. At the DNA level, the sequence is TGTGCCAGCAGGCTAGCGGGGAGCCCCCAAGAGACCCAGTACTTC. The encoded protein is CASRLAGSPQETQYF.